This T cell receptor beta chain originates from a study of T-cell reconstitution after alpha-beta-depleted transplantation in children. Germline V gives CDR1 SGHVS, CDR2 FQNEAQ. The CDR3 runs to 17 residues. Deletions cut 1 base from V and 8 bases from J, with 18 bases between. The sample holds a few counts of this clonotype. Unique molecular identifiers were built into the TCRbeta library. A single record per CDR3 protein comes from TCRdb applying MiXCR to the PCR reads. Here the sample spans fewer than 1 million distinct CDR3 sequences, about 15% being singletons. This clonotype was sampled from a male patient younger than 18 who had a stem cell transplant for acute lymphoblastic leukemia, so the T cells may come from the graft donor. J is TRBJ1-6 and V is TRBV7-8; D gene uncertain. The material was PBMCs, mostly from graft donor cells, obtained 360 days after TCRalphabeta/CD19-depleted stem cell transplant. CDR3 sequence: CASSLEVTAMRYSPLHF. For the CDR3, the DNA is TGTGCCAGCAGCTTAGAGGTTACAGCCATGCGTTATTCACCCCTCCACTTT. The full variable domain, its missing parts supplied by reference TRBV7-8 and TRBJ1-6, is GAGVSQSPRYKVAKRGQDVALRCDPISGHVSLFWYQQALGQGPEFLTYFQNEAQLDKSGLPSDRFFAERPEGSVSTLKIQRTQQEDSAVYLCASSLEVTAMRYSPLHFGNGTRLTVT.